The clone carrying this TCR beta chain was seen more than once but under ten times. This entry belongs to a study of regulatory T cells in long-lasting Graves disease. As for the study in general: Persistent cases were those of Graves' disease that involved over 5 years of antithyroid drugs with positive TSH receptor antibodies.

Time point indicated: persistent/refractory GD, antithyroid drugs over 5 years with positive TRAb. RNA extracted from PBMCs served as the sequencing template. HTBI primers from iRepertoire and Arm-PCR of CDR3 regions yielded the TCR beta libraries. TCRdb reprocessed the multiplex PCR reads with MiXCR, giving one entry per CDR3 protein. This sample has roughly 400,000 distinct CDR3 sequences, with 20% to 25% found just once. Here the sequenced sample was peripheral blood mononuclear cells (PBMCs), taken when the disease was refractory, from a patient treated with antithyroid drugs. The sequence came from a female donor with Graves disease.

DNA of the CDR3: TGTGCCAGCAGCTTAGCCTTGACAGCCGAGCAGTACTTC. Translation: CASSLALTAEQYF. The rearrangement uses TRBV7-9 and TRBJ2-7; TRBD1 is a possible D gene (5 bases). Trimming left V 0 bases short and J 6 bases short, with 9 bases between. The CDR3 is made up of 13 amino acids. From germline, CDR1 is SEHNR and CDR2 FQNEAQ (reference sequence).